Following are 15 T cell receptor beta chains from one sample sequenced in a study of T cell responses to AZD1222 COVID-19 vaccine. Here immunoSEQ multiplex PCR was the method, and the copy in TCRdb shows in-frame clones only, minus some. The sample has about 220,000 clones, around 93% seen once. The sample in question was peripheral blood, obtained on day 0 of MenACWY control vaccination. The source is an adult in good health.

The J gene is TRBJ1-1, the V gene TRBV6-5; D is uncertain. Trimming took 5 bases from V and 6 from J, leaving 16 bases between them. CDR1 is MNHEY, CDR2 SVGAGI, per germline. The CDR3 spans 14 residues. CDR3 loop: CASSTKLVNSEAFF. The CDR3 DNA sequence: TGTGCCAGCAGTACCAAACTAGTTAACTCTGAAGCTTTCTTT.

This clone was observed a few times. The chain links TRBV2 to TRBJ1-6; D remains ambiguous. Trimming took off 1 base at V and 6 bases at J, with 7 bases between the two ends. In germline, CDR1 is SNHLY, CDR2 FYNNEI. The CDR3 runs to 14 residues. The CDR3 bases are TGTGCCAGCAGTGAAGGAGTTACTAATTCACCCCTCCACTTT. It is translated as CASSEGVTNSPLHF.

The V gene is TRBV6-5, the J gene TRBJ2-7; 9 nucleotides agree with TRBD1. The CDR3 sequence is 14 residues long. J lost 3 bases, V lost 6 bases, and 6 bases had no gene match. Germline V gene data show CDR1 as MNHEY and CDR2 as SVGAGI. The CDR3 sequence: CASRTGTGFYEQYF. The CDR3 region has the DNA TGTGCCAGCAGGACCGGGACAGGGTTCTACGAGCAGTACTTC.

The chain is built from TRBV11-3 and TRBJ2-3, with 7 bases lining up with TRBD2. After removal of 1 base from V and 4 bases from J, the junction contained 14 bases not matched to a gene. From germline, CDR1 is SGHNT and CDR2 YENEEA. This CDR3 has 18 residues. The CDR3: CASSLGAVTGGISDTQYF. Written as DNA, the CDR3 is TGTGCCAGCAGCTTAGGGGCAGTCACGGGGGGAATCTCAGATACGCAGTATTTT.

The chain joins TRBV15 to TRBJ2-1, with 9 bases aligning to TRBD2. The CDR3 runs 15 residues. Germline loops: CDR1 LNHNV, CDR2 YYDKDF (reference sequence). Trimming removed 4 bases from V and 6 bases from J; junction bases left unmatched: 7. The DNA of the CDR3 is TGTGCCACCAGCATTTCCGGGACTAGCCCCAATGAGCAGTTCTTC. Protein sequence: CATSISGTSPNEQFF.

CDR3 DNA sequence: TGTGCCAGCAGTTTACCTGGGGGGCAGACCCAGTACTTC. This encodes CASSLPGGQTQYF. The gene calls are TRBV28 and TRBJ2-5; D is possibly TRBD1 or TRBD2 (6 bases each). V dropped 2 bases and J dropped 6 bases, with 10 bases sitting between them. The CDR3 sequence is 13 residues long. Germline V gene data show CDR1 as MDHEN and CDR2 as SYDVKM. Supplemented by reference TRBV28 and TRBJ2-5, the full variable domain reads DVKVTQSSRYLVKRTGEKVFLECVQDMDHENMFWYRQDPGLGLRLIYFSYDVKMKEKGDIPEGYSVSREKKERFSLILESASTNQTSMYLCASSLPGGQTQYFGPGTRLLVL.

This chain joins TRBV2 and TRBJ2-3; unclear D gene. V dropped 4 bases and J dropped 7 bases, with 9 bases sitting between them. CDR3 size: 12 residues. Germline V gene data show CDR1 as SNHLY and CDR2 as FYNNEI. The CDR3 DNA follows: TGTGCCAGCAGTGGAGTTACAAATACGCAGTATTTT. This translates into CASSGVTNTQYF.

This chain joins TRBV19 and TRBJ1-5; D ambiguous. Germline V CDR1 and CDR2: LNHDA, SQIVND (reference sequence). V dropped 7 bases and J dropped 4 bases, with 11 bases sitting between them. The CDR3 totals 13 residues. CDR3 protein: CASTPSRNQPQHF. The CDR3 DNA follows: TGTGCCAGTACCCCCAGTCGGAATCAGCCCCAGCATTTT.

The chain recombines TRBV15 with TRBJ1-1; 8 nucleotides line up with TRBD1. J gave up 1 base and V 10 bases, and 11 bases lay outside the gene matches. Germline V gene lookup returns CDR1 LNHNV and CDR2 YYDKDF (reference sequence). The CDR3 is 15 residues long. The CDR3 coding sequence is TGTGCCAGTGCAGGGGGCAGTCGCTCGAACACTGAAGCTTTCTTT. Translating it yields CASAGGSRSNTEAFF. The whole variable domain, filled in from reference TRBV15 and TRBJ1-1, reads DAMVIQNPRYQVTQFGKPVTLSCSQTLNHNVMYWYQQKSSQAPKLLFHYYDKDFNNEADTPDNFQSRRPNTSFCFLDIRSPGLGDTAMYLCASAGGSRSNTEAFFGQGTRLTVV.

This clone came up once. J is TRBJ1-1 and V is TRBV15, with D possibly TRBD1 on 5 matching bases. The CDR3 has 16 residues. Germline V gene lookup returns CDR1 LNHNV and CDR2 YYDKDF (reference sequence). V was shortened by 6 bases and J by 0 bases, with 17 bases between the two germline ends. The chain's CDR3 is CATSSGRGVLNTEAFF. The CDR3 DNA sequence: TGTGCCACCAGTTCGGGGCGGGGCGTTTTGAACACTGAAGCTTTCTTT.

The V call is TRBV6-6, the J call TRBJ2-5; 9 bases fit TRBD2. CDR1 is MNHNY and CDR2 is SVGAGI in the germline V gene (reference sequence). The CDR3 length is 16 residues. Unmatched junction bases numbered 12, after V lost 5 bases and J lost 5 bases. The CDR3 DNA reads as TGTGCCAGCAGTCCAACAATAGCGGGGGCTCTGGAGACCCAGTACTTC. Translation: CASSPTIAGALETQYF.

This chain uses TRBV3-1 (or the pseudogene TRBV3-2) with TRBJ2-3; D possibly corresponds to TRBD2 (5 bases). Germline-derived CDR1 and CDR2 are LGHDT and YNNKEL (reference sequence). V was clipped by 4 bases and J by 9 bases, with 14 bases between them. The CDR3 extends over 13 amino acids. This CDR3 reads CASSPTRDGTQYF. In DNA form, the CDR3 reads TGTGCCAGCAGCCCGACGAGGGATGGGACGCAGTATTTT.

The chain carries TRBV7-9 and TRBJ2-1, with TRBD2 identical over 9 bases. The germline gives CDR1 SEHNR, CDR2 FQNEAQ (reference sequence). Germline trimming cut 1 base from V and 7 bases from J; bases unmatched to any gene: 5. The CDR3 has 15 residues. CDR3 bases: TGTGCCAGCAGCTTAGGTGCGGGGGGGCCAAATGAGCAGTTCTTC. Translating gives CASSLGAGGPNEQFF.

The chain carries TRBV2 and TRBJ1-4; D remains unclear. The CDR3 sequence is 14 residues long. CDR1 and CDR2 from the germline V gene are SNHLY and FYNNEI. V was cut by 4 bases and J by 4 bases, with 10 bases left in between. CDR3 amino acids: CASSVEGLNEKLFF. Here the CDR3 DNA reads TGTGCCAGCAGTGTTGAGGGTCTTAATGAAAAACTGTTTTTT.

The rearrangement joins TRBV6-5 to TRBJ1-2; TRBD1 matches at 7 bases. The length of the CDR3 is 12 residues. Germline values: CDR1 MNHEY, CDR2 SVGAGI. J lost 7 bases, V lost 4 bases, and 3 bases had no gene match. For the CDR3, the DNA is TGTGCCAGCAGTTCCGACAGGGTTGGCTACACCTTC. Translating gives CASSSDRVGYTF.